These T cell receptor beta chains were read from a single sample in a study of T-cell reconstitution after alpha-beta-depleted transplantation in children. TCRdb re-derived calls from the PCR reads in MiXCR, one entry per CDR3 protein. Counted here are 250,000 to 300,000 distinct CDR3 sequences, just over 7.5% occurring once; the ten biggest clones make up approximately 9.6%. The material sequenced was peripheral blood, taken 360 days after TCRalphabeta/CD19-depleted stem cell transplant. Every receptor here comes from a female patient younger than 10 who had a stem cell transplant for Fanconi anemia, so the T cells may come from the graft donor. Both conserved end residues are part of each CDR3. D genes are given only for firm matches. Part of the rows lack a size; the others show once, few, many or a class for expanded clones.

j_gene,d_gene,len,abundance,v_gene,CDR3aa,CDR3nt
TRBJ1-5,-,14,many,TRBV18,CASSKSPSGQPQHF,TGTGCCAGCTCAAAAAGTCCTTCTGGGCAGCCCCAGCATTTT
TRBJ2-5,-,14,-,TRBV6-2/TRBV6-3,CASSLGHLQETQYF,TGTGCCAGCAGCCTCGGACACCTCCAAGAGACCCAGTACTTC
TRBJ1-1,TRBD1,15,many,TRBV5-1,CASSVQGAQGTEAFF,TGCGCCAGCAGCGTACAGGGGGCGCAGGGCACTGAAGCTTTCTTT
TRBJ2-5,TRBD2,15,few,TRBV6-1,CASRKPGLAGETQYF,TGTGCCAGCAGGAAACCGGGACTAGCGGGAGAGACCCAGTACTTC
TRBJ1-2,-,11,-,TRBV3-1,CASSRNYGYTF,TGTGCCAGCAGCCGAAACTATGGCTACACCTTC
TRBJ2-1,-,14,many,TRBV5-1,CASTPGPPSGEQFF,TGCGCCAGCACCCCCGGGCCCCCTTCGGGTGAGCAGTTCTTC
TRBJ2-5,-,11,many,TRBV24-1,CATSVKETQYF,TGTGCCACCAGTGTAAAAGAGACCCAGTACTTC
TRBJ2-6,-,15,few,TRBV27,CASSFWGSGANVLTF,TGTGCCAGCAGTTTTTGGGGATCTGGGGCCAACGTCCTGACTTTC
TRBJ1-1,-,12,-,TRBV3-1,CASSQAPREAFF,TGTGCCAGCAGCCAAGCCCCCAGAGAAGCTTTCTTT
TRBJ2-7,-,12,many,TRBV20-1,CSAHTRQYEQYF,TGCAGTGCGCACACTAGGCAGTACGAGCAGTACTTC
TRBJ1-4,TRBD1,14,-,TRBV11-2,CASRQGPGFEKLFF,TGTGCCAGCAGACAGGGGCCGGGGTTTGAAAAACTGTTTTTT
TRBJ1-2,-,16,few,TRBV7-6,CASSLGPPTQDYGYTF,TGTGCCAGCAGCTTAGGTCCACCCACTCAGGACTATGGCTACACCTTC
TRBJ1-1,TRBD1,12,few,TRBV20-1,CSSSDRVVEAFF,TGCAGCTCAAGCGACAGGGTGGTTGAAGCTTTCTTT
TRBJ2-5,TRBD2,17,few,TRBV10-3,CAISESPTSGYQETQYF,TGTGCCATCAGTGAGAGCCCGACTAGCGGGTACCAAGAGACCCAGTACTTC
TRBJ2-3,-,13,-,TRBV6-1,CASSVGDTDTQYF,TGTGCCAGCAGTGTCGGCGACACAGATACGCAGTATTTT
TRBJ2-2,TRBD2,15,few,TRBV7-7,CASSLAGLGGGELFF,TGTGCCAGCAGCTTAGCGGGACTAGGCGGCGGGGAGCTGTTTTTT
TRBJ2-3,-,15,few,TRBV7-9,CASSLDQGPKDTQYF,TGTGCCAGCAGCTTAGATCAGGGGCCGAAAGATACGCAGTATTTT
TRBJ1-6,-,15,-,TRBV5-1,CASSGTGKVNSPLHF,TGCGCCAGCAGCGGCACAGGGAAAGTAAATTCACCCCTCCACTTT
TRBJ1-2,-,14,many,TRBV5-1,CASSLGAKLAGYTF,TGCGCCAGCAGCTTGGGGGCAAAGCTAGCTGGCTACACCTTC
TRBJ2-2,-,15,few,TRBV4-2,CASSQAPANTGELFF,TGTGCCAGCAGCCAAGCCCCAGCGAACACCGGGGAGCTGTTTTTT
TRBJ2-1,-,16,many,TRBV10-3,CAISESGVLRQNEQFF,TGTGCCATCAGTGAGTCGGGGGTGCTTAGGCAGAATGAGCAGTTCTTC
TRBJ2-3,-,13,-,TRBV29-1,CSAALGGTDTQYF,TGCAGCGCGGCTTTAGGGGGCACAGATACGCAGTATTTT
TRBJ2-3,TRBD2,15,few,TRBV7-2,CASSRGGGETDTQYF,TGTGCCAGCTCACGAGGCGGGGGGGAGACAGATACGCAGTATTTT
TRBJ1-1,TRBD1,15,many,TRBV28,CASTYLGTGNTEAFF,TGTGCCAGCACCTACCTCGGGACAGGGAACACTGAAGCTTTCTTT
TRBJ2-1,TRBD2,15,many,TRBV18,CASSPLMTSGGPLFF,TGTGCCAGCTCACCTCTGATGACTAGCGGGGGACCTCTGTTCTTC
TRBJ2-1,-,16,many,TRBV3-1,CASSQAWSGRGNEQFF,TGTGCCAGCAGCCAAGCATGGTCGGGCAGGGGCAATGAGCAGTTCTTC
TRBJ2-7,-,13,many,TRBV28,CASSSLTGLVQYF,TGTGCCAGCAGTTCCCTAACAGGGTTGGTGCAGTACTTC
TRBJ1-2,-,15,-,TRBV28,CASSHMSGTYYGYTF,TGTGCCAGCAGTCATATGTCTGGGACATACTATGGCTACACCTTC
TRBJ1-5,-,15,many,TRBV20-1,CSATRVRRGGQPQHF,TGCAGTGCCACTAGGGTTCGCAGGGGTGGACAGCCCCAGCATTTT
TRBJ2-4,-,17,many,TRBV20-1,CSASGRRLNQAKNIQYF,TGCAGTGCTTCAGGACGGAGATTAAATCAAGCCAAAAACATTCAGTACTTC
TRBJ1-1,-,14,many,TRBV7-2,CASSLGGRATEAFF,TGTGCCAGCAGCTTAGGCGGCAGGGCCACTGAAGCTTTCTTT
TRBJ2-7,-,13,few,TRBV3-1,CASSNGRPYEQYF,TGTGCCAGCAGCAACGGGCGTCCCTACGAGCAGTACTTC